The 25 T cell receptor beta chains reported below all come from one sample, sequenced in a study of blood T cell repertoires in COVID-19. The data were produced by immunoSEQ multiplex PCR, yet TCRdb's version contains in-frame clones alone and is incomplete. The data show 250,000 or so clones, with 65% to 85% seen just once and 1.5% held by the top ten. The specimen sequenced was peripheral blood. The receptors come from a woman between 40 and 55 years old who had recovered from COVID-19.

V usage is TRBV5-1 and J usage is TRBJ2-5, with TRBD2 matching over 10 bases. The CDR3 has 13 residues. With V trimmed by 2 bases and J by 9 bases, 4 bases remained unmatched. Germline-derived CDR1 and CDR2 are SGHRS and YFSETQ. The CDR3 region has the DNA TGCGCCAGCAGCTTAACTAGCGGGGCTGCCCAGTACTTC. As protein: CASSLTSGAAQYF.

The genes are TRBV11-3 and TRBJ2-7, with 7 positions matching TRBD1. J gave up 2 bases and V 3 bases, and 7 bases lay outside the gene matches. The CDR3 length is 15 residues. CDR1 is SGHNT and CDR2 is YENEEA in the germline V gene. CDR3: CASSFQGVGTYEQYF. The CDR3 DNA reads TGTGCCAGCAGCTTCCAGGGGGTAGGGACCTACGAGCAGTACTTC. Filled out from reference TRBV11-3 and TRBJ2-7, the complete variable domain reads EAGVVQSPRYKIIEKKQPVAFWCNPISGHNTLYWYLQNLGQGPELLIRYENEEAVDDSQLPKDRFSAERLKGVDSTLKIQPAELGDSAVYLCASSFQGVGTYEQYFGPGTRLTVT.

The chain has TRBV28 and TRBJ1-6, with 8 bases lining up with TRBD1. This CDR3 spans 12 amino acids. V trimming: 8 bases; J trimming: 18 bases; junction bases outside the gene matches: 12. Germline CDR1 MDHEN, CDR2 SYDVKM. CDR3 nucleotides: TGTGCCAGCCAGCGCGGGACAGGCCATGGCCACTTT. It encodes CASQRGTGHGHF. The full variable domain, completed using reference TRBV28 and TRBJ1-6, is DVKVTQSSRYLVKRTGEKVFLECVQDMDHENMFWYRQDPGLGLRLIYFSYDVKMKEKGDIPEGYSVSREKKERFSLILESASTNQTSMYLCASQRGTGHGHFGNGTRLTVT.

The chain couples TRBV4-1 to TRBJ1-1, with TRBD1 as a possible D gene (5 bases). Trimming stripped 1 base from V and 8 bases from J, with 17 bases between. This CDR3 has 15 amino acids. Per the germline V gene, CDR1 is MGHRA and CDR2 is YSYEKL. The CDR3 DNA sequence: TGCGCCAGCAGCCAAGGGAGCGGGGCCTTGGCGGAAGCTTTCTTT. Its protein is CASSQGSGALAEAFF.

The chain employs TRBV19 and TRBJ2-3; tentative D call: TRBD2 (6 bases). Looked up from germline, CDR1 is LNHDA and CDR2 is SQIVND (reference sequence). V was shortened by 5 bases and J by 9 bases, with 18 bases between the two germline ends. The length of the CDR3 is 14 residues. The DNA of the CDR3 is TGTGCCAGTAGTTCTGGGGACTTCCCATACACGCAGTATTTT. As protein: CASSSGDFPYTQYF.

The chain's CDR3 is CAISPGTGGYEQYF. The CDR3 coding sequence is TGTGCCATCAGCCCCGGGACAGGGGGCTACGAGCAGTACTTC. J is TRBJ2-7 and V is TRBV10-3, with 11 bases aligning to TRBD1. The CDR3 consists of 14 residues. The ends lost 6 bases at V and 3 bases at J; junction bases unmatched: 4. Germline CDR1 ENHRY, CDR2 SYGVKD.

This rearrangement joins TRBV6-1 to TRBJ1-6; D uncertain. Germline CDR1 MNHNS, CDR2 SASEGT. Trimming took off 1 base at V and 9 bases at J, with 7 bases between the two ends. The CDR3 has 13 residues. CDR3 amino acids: CASSEVGVSPLHF. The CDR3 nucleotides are TGTGCCAGCAGTGAAGTCGGTGTTTCACCCCTCCACTTT.

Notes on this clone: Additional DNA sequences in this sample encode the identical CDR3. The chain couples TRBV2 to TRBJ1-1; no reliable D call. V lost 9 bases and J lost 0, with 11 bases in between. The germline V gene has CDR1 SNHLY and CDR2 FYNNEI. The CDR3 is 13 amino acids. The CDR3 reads CASPRGMNTEAFF. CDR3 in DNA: TGTGCCAGTCCTCGCGGAATGAACACTGAAGCTTTCTTT.

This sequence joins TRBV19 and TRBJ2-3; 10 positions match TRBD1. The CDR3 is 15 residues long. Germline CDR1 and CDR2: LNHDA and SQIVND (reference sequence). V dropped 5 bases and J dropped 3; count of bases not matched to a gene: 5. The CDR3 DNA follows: TGTGCCAGTAGTGTGACAGGGGGCAGGACAGATACGCAGTATTTT. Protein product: CASSVTGGRTDTQYF. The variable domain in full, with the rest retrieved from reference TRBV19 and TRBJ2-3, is DGGITQSPKYLFRKEGQNVTLSCEQNLNHDAMYWYRQDPGQGLRLIYYSQIVNDFQKGDIAEGYSVSREKKESFPLTVTSAQKNPTAFYLCASSVTGGRTDTQYFGPGTRLTVL.

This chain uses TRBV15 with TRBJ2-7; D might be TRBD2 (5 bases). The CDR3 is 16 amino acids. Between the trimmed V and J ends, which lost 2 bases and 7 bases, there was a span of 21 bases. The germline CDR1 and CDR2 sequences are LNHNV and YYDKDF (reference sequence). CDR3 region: CATSRSPGLAGVEQYF. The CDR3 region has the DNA TGTGCCACCAGCAGATCTCCGGGCCTAGCTGGGGTGGAGCAGTACTTC.

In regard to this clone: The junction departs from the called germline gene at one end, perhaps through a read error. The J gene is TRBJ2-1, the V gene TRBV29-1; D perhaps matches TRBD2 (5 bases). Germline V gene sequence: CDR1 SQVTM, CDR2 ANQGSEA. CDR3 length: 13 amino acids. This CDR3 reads CSVTDSYKPSGVF. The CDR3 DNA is TGCAGCGTTACGGACTCCTACAAACCGAGTGGGGTCTTC.

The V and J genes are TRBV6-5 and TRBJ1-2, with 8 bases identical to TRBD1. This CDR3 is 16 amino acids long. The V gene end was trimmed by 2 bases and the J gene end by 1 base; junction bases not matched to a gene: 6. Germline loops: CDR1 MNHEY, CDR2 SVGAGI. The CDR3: CASSYLWGQDNYGYTF. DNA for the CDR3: TGTGCCAGCAGTTACCTTTGGGGACAGGATAACTATGGCTACACCTTC.

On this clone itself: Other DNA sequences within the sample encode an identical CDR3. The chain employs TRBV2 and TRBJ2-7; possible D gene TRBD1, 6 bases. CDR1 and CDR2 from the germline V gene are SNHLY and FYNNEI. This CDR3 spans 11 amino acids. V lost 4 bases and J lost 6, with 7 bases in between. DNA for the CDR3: TGTGCCAGCAGTGTAGGGGGCGAGCAGTACTTC. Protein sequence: CASSVGGEQYF.

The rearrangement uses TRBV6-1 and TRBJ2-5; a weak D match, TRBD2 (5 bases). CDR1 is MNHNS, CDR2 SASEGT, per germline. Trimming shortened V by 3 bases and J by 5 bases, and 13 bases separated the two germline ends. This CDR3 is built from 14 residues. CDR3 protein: CASSEGVVGETQYF. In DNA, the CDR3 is TGTGCCAGCAGTGAGGGAGTTGTTGGGGAGACCCAGTACTTC.

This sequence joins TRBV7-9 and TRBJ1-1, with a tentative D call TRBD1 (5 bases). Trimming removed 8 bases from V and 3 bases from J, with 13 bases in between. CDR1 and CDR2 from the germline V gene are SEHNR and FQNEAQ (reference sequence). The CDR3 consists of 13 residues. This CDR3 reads CASGGGGDTEAFF. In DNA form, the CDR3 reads TGTGCCAGCGGCGGAGGAGGGGACACTGAAGCTTTCTTT. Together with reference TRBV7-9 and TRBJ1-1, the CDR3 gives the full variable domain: DTGVSQNPRHKITKRGQNVTFRCDPISEHNRLYWYRQTLGQGPEFLTYFQNEAQLEKSRLLSDRFSAERPKGSFSTLEIQRTEQGDSAMYLCASGGGGDTEAFFGQGTRLTVV.

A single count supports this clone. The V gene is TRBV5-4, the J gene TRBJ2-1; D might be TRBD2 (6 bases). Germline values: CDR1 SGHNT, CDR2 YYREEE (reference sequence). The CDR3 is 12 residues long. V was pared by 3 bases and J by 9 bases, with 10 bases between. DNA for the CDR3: TGTGCCAGCAGCTGGGGGGACTCTGAGCAGTTCTTC. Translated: CASSWGDSEQFF.

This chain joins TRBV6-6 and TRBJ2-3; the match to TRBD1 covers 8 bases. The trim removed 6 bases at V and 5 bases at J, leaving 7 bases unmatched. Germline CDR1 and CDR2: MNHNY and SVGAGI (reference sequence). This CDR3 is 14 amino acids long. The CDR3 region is CASSRGQAVDTQYF. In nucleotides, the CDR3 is TGTGCCAGCAGCCGGGGACAGGCAGTAGATACGCAGTATTTT.

The CDR3 is CASSTGFGYEQYF. The CDR3 coding sequence is TGTGCCAGCAGTACAGGGTTCGGCTACGAGCAGTACTTC. The rearrangement links TRBV6-5 to TRBJ2-7, with D possibly matching TRBD1 (6 bases). CDR1 is MNHEY and CDR2 is SVGAGI in the germline V gene. V was trimmed by 5 bases and J by 3 bases, leaving 11 bases between them. This CDR3 region has 13 residues.

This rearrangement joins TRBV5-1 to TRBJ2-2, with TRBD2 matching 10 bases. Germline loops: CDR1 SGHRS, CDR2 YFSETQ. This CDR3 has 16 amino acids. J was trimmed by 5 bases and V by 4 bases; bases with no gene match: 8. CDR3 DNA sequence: TGCGCCAGCAGCAGGTATAGCGGGGGGCCTACCGGGGAGCTGTTTTTT. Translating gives CASSRYSGGPTGELFF.

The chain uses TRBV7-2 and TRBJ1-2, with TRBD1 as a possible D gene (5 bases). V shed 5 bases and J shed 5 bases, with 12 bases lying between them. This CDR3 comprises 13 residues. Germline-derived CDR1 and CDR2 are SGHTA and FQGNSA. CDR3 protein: CASSVAGYYGYTF. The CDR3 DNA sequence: TGTGCCAGCAGCGTTGCAGGGTATTATGGCTACACCTTC.

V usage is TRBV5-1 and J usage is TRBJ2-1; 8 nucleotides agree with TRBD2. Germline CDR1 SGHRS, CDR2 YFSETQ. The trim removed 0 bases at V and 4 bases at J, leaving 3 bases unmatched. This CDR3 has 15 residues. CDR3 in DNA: TGCGCCAGCAGCTTGGTCGGGGGGGATTACAATGAGCAGTTCTTC. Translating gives CASSLVGGDYNEQFF.

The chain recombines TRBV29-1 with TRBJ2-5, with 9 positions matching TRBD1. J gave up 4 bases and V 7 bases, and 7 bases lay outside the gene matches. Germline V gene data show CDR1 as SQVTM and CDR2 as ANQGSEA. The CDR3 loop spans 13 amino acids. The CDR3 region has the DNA TGCAGCGCCTACAGGGGGCGTATAGAGACCCAGTACTTC. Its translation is CSAYRGRIETQYF.

CDR3 sequence: CASNAGTGSYGYTF. The CDR3 nucleotides are TGTGCCAGCAACGCCGGGACAGGAAGTTATGGCTACACCTTC. This chain links TRBV28 with TRBJ1-2; 8 nucleotides agree with TRBD1. V lost 7 bases to trimming and J lost 5 bases; unmatched junction nucleotides: 9. Per germline, CDR1 MDHEN and CDR2 SYDVKM. This CDR3 is 14 amino acids long.

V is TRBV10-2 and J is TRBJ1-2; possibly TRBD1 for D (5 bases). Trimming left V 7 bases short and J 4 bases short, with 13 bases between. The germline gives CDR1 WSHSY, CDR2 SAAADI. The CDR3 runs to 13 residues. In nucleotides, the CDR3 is TGCGCCAGCAAAGTGGAGGGGAGCTATGGCTACACCTTC. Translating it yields CASKVEGSYGYTF.

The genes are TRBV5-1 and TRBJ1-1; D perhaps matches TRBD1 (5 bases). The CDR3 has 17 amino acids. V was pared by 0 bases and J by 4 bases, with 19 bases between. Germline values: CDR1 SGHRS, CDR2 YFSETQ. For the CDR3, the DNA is TGCGCCAGCAGCTTGGGGAGGGATTCGAGGGGTCCCACTGAAGCTTTCTTT. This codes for CASSLGRDSRGPTEAFF.